Reported below is one T cell receptor (beta chain). The data were taken from a study of blood T cells in healthy people across ages. Then a second PCR, running roughly 7 to 11 cycles, was carried out with a sample-barcoded 5' primer and a J-beta primer mix. TCRdb redid the calling of the 5' RACE reads with MiXCR, one entry per CDR3 protein. Here the sample spans about 570,000 distinct CDR3 sequences, 25% to 30% being singletons. Samples each yielded at least 5.5 micrograms of total RNA. This CDR3 contains 16 residues. Germline assignment: CDR1 LGHNA and CDR2 YSLEER. Trimming stripped 1 base from V and 2 bases from J, with 15 bases between.

The receptor was isolated from a woman in her 70s in good health. The chain uses TRBV4-3 and TRBJ2-7; tentative D call: TRBD2 (6 bases). Sequencing used blood. CDR3 region: CASSQVAGPTPYEQYF. The CDR3 DNA sequence: TGCGCCAGCAGCCAAGTTGCGGGACCCACGCCCTACGAGCAGTACTTC.